Sequencing of this T cell receptor beta chain was carried out in a study of early T cells in non-severe SARS-CoV-2 infection. This clonotype occurred many times. What it binds is not known. TCRdb reprocessed the 5' RACE reads with MiXCR, giving one entry per CDR3 protein. The sample gives 30,000 to 45,000 distinct CDR3 sequences, approximately 10% of which show up once; around 12% is in the top ten. Findings of the study overall: In VDJdb matching, anti-spike CD8 responses were favored while private and CD4 specificities went missing.

Germline V lookup: CDR1 MNHNY, CDR2 SVGAGI (reference sequence). The CDR3 contains 14 residues. Trimming removed 2 bases at V and 2 bases at J, with 7 bases between. This chain joins TRBV6-6 and TRBJ1-5; unclear D gene. The sequence came from an adult who was a healthcare worker with PCR-confirmed SARS-CoV-2 infection or an uninfected control (not recorded which). Source material: whole blood. The chain's CDR3 is CASSYPGGNQPQHF. The CDR3 bases are TGTGCCAGCAGTTACCCTGGGGGCAATCAGCCCCAGCATTTT.